This entry lists 16 T cell receptor beta chains sequenced from one sample in a study of vaccination effects on CD4 cells after COVID-19. Profiled with immunoSEQ multiplex PCR; TCRdb holds only in-frame clones, not every one. The profile shows fewer than 60,000 clones, just under 80% of them singletons. No antigens are known for them. CD4+ T cell isolation took place after nine to eleven days of culture. Vaccine administered to participants consisted of two doses of either BNT162b2 or mRNA-1273. The sequences come from CD4+ T cells from PBMCs cultured without peptide, collected after COVID-19 vaccination. These receptors were obtained from a human donor who received a COVID-19 vaccine.

This clone has just a few counts. V and J are TRBV5-1 and TRBJ1-3; the D is unclear. The CDR3 contains 14 residues. Trimming pared 4 bases from V and 0 bases from J, leaving 8 bases between. Per the germline V gene, CDR1 is SGHRS and CDR2 is YFSETQ. This chain's CDR3 is CASSPRYSGNTIYF. DNA for the CDR3: TGCGCCAGCAGCCCTAGGTACTCTGGAAACACCATATATTTT.

This clone was observed once. This chain connects TRBV28 to TRBJ1-2; maybe TRBD1 (6 bases). V was trimmed by 5 bases and J by 4 bases, leaving 20 bases between them. The CDR3 covers 16 residues. Germline CDR1 MDHEN, CDR2 SYDVKM. The CDR3 protein is CASSLPGYGGGYGYTF. For the CDR3, the DNA is TGTGCCAGCAGTCTCCCGGGGTATGGAGGGGGCTATGGCTACACCTTC.

The chain couples TRBV6-5 to TRBJ1-3; a weak D match, TRBD1 (6 bases). CDR3 size: 13 residues. Germline CDR1 MNHEY, CDR2 SVGAGI. V was cut by 11 bases and J by 0 bases, with 11 bases left in between. CDR3 nucleotides: TGTGCCGGTAGGGGGGACTCTGGAAACACCATATATTTT. It codes for CAGRGDSGNTIYF.

The J gene is TRBJ2-3, the V gene TRBV28, with no clear D. V lost 5 bases and J lost 6, with 12 bases in between. The CDR3 consists of 13 residues. CDR1 and CDR2 from the germline V gene are MDHEN and SYDVKM. The CDR3 reads CASSDPPGDTQYF. The CDR3 DNA is TGTGCCAGCAGTGACCCCCCCGGGGATACGCAGTATTTT. The full variable domain, its missing parts supplied by reference TRBV28 and TRBJ2-3, is DVKVTQSSRYLVKRTGEKVFLECVQDMDHENMFWYRQDPGLGLRLIYFSYDVKMKEKGDIPEGYSVSREKKERFSLILESASTNQTSMYLCASSDPPGDTQYFGPGTRLTVL.

The chain carries TRBV9 and TRBJ1-6, with D possibly TRBD1 on 5 matching bases. The CDR3 sequence is 16 residues long. Trimming removed 4 bases from V and 8 bases from J, with 19 bases in between. From germline, CDR1 is SGDLS and CDR2 YYNGEE. The CDR3 is CASSPNYRMGDSPLHF. The CDR3 DNA follows: TGTGCCAGCAGCCCAAATTACAGGATGGGGGATTCACCCCTCCACTTT.

The chain combines TRBV5-8 with TRBJ1-2, with D possibly being TRBD1 (6 bases). Germline CDR1 SGHTS, CDR2 YDEGEE. Trimming cost V 2 bases and J 7 bases, with 15 bases left between them. This CDR3 has 14 residues. This CDR3 is CASSFIQGWGGYTF. Written as DNA, the CDR3 is TGTGCCAGCAGCTTTATACAGGGTTGGGGTGGCTACACCTTC.

The chain uses TRBV6-5 and TRBJ2-3, with TRBD1 matching 7 bases. CDR1 MNHEY and CDR2 SVGAGI come from the germline V gene. CDR3 size: 15 residues. Germline trimming cut 10 bases from V and 0 bases from J; bases unmatched to any gene: 10. The CDR3 DNA reads as TGTGCCACCCTTTCCGACAGGGCTAGCACAGATACGCAGTATTTT. Translating it yields CATLSDRASTDTQYF.

At least ten counts were recorded for this clone. The chain joins TRBV28 to TRBJ2-7; 9 nucleotides align to TRBD1. The germline V gene has CDR1 MDHEN and CDR2 SYDVKM. The CDR3 totals 15 residues. The junction had 10 bases not matched to a gene; V was cut back by 5 bases and J by 5 bases. DNA of the CDR3: TGTGCCAGCAGTCGAGGACAGGGGCGAGTCGACGAGCAGTACTTC. Its translation is CASSRGQGRVDEQYF. The variable domain in full, completed from reference TRBV28 and TRBJ2-7, reads DVKVTQSSRYLVKRTGEKVFLECVQDMDHENMFWYRQDPGLGLRLIYFSYDVKMKEKGDIPEGYSVSREKKERFSLILESASTNQTSMYLCASSRGQGRVDEQYFGPGTRLTVT.

The rearrangement uses TRBV19 and TRBJ1-1; TRBD1 agrees at 7 bases. Germline values: CDR1 LNHDA, CDR2 SQIVND (reference sequence). The CDR3 covers 14 residues. V lost 3 bases, J lost 8 bases, and 9 bases stayed unmatched. Here the CDR3 DNA reads TGTGCCAGTAGTATCCCACAGGGGCGTTTCGAAGCTTTCTTT. Protein: CASSIPQGRFEAFF. The variable domain in full, with the rest retrieved from reference TRBV19 and TRBJ1-1, is DGGITQSPKYLFRKEGQNVTLSCEQNLNHDAMYWYRQDPGQGLRLIYYSQIVNDFQKGDIAEGYSVSREKKESFPLTVTSAQKNPTAFYLCASSIPQGRFEAFFGQGTRLTVV.

The chain uses TRBV11-2 and TRBJ1-1; the D gene is possibly TRBD1 (5 bases). Per the germline V gene, CDR1 is SGHAT and CDR2 is FQNNGV. Trimming took off 5 bases at V and 0 bases at J, with 19 bases between the two ends. This CDR3 contains 17 residues. The CDR3 protein is CASSKRGLASMNTEAFF. For the CDR3, the DNA is TGTGCCAGCAGCAAGCGGGGGTTGGCATCGATGAACACTGAAGCTTTCTTT.

This clone was counted a few times. The rearrangement links TRBV7-9 to TRBJ1-3; 9 bases map to TRBD1. Germline CDR1 and CDR2: SEHNR and FQNEAQ (reference sequence). The CDR3 totals 16 residues. V lost 5 bases and J lost 4; bases outside the gene matches: 9. The CDR3 DNA reads as TGTGCCAGCAGCCCTTGGACAGGGGAGTACGGAAACACCATATATTTT. Protein sequence: CASSPWTGEYGNTIYF.

The chain recombines TRBV24-1 with TRBJ1-5; D gene uncertain. V lost 3 bases and J 0 bases, leaving 11 bases between the germline ends. Germline V gene sequence: CDR1 KGHDR, CDR2 SFDVKD. This CDR3 is built from 16 residues. In DNA form, the CDR3 reads TGTGCCACCAGTGATCCCCGCGGGGATAGCAATCAGCCCCAGCATTTT. It encodes CATSDPRGDSNQPQHF.

This clone appeared once. The V gene is TRBV29-1, the J gene TRBJ1-4; D might be TRBD1 (5 bases). Germline CDR1 is SQVTM and CDR2 is ANQGSEA. Trimming cost V 8 bases and J 8 bases, with 24 bases left between them. This CDR3 has 15 amino acids. The CDR3 loop is CSITTGRRFGEKLFF. CDR3 in DNA: TGCAGCATAACGACGGGGCGAAGGTTCGGGGAAAAACTGTTTTTT.

This rearrangement joins TRBV18 to TRBJ2-1, with 9 bases lining up with TRBD1. This CDR3 has 14 amino acids. Germline V gene data show CDR1 as KGHSH and CDR2 as LQKENI. J was trimmed by 10 bases and V by 11 bases; bases with no gene match: 15. As DNA, the CDR3 is TGTGCCGCAAGCCCGGGACAGGGTACATGGGAGCAGTTCTTC. Translating gives CAASPGQGTWEQFF.

CDR3 residues: CASSLGQLMELFF. DNA for the CDR3: TGTGCCAGCAGCTTAGGACAGCTGATGGAGCTGTTTTTT. This chain joins TRBV7-9 and TRBJ2-2; weak D call: TRBD1 (5 bases). The V gene lost 1 base and the J gene lost 10 bases, with 10 bases spanning the gap. Germline values: CDR1 SEHNR, CDR2 FQNEAQ (reference sequence). The CDR3 extends over 13 amino acids.

The CDR3 DNA reads as TGTGCCTGGAGTGTAGGGACTAGCGGCTACGAGCAGTACTTC. This gives the protein CAWSVGTSGYEQYF. The gene calls are TRBV30 and TRBJ2-7; 11 bases are a match to TRBD2. The CDR3 covers 14 residues. Trimming removed 0 bases from V and 3 bases from J; junction bases left unmatched: 1. From germline, CDR1 is GTSNPN and CDR2 SVGIG (reference sequence).